The T cell receptor beta chain under discussion was sequenced for a study of cytomegalovirus exposure and HLA in healthy donors. This clone was recorded many times. Its antigen is not known. Study-wide results and limits: It was reported that the classifier diagnosed cytomegalovirus status with high specificity and sensitivity in both the original and validation cohorts. 16,951 TCR beta sequences were associated with HLA alleles at 0.05 false discovery rate in a later analysis. Relative to the roughly 640-donor mean, N-insertions were reportedly fewer in an Asian-associated ancestry cluster in a later analysis.

Primers included in the PCR were 60 Vbeta and 13 Jbeta primers. Libraries were prepared by immunoSEQ multiplex PCR; TCRdb keeps only in-frame clonotypes and omits some of them. The top ten hold roughly 4.2% of the sample, which has around 130,000 clones, 80% seen once. Sequencing used PBMCs. This receptor was taken from a woman aged 40-49 years in good health and CMV-seronegative.

CDR3 region: CASSEAPGQQYEQYF. The CDR3 region has the DNA TGTGCCAGCAGTGAAGCTCCGGGACAACAATACGAGCAGTACTTC. The chain couples TRBV6-1 to TRBJ2-7; a possible D gene is TRBD1 (6 bases). CDR3 length: 15 residues. Germline V CDR1 and CDR2: MNHNS, SASEGT. V shed 0 bases and J shed 4 bases, with 13 bases lying between them.